This T cell receptor beta chain originates from a study of shared clonotypes between healthy human individuals. Whole-study findings and limits: Generation probabilities were higher for clonotypes shared across all four sorted-subset donors than for unshared ones.

The V gene end was trimmed by 6 bases and the J gene end by 4 bases; junction bases not matched to a gene: 11. Looked up from germline, CDR1 is MDHEN and CDR2 is SYDVKM. The CDR3 runs to 15 residues. In the original analysis: Junction-only immunoSEQ sequences carried no quality scores, so filtering differed. Some clones are missing from TCRdb's copy, which holds only in-frame ones; the method was immunoSEQ multiplex PCR. V, J and clone size were drawn from that table, and D and trimming were deduced from the DNA. The sample shows about 600,000 clones, roughly 96% of them seen only once. CD45RO-negative, CCR7-positively selected cells formed the naive CD8 fraction, excluding terminally differentiated effector memory CD45RA+ cells. On this clone itself: Its antigen is still unknown.

The TCR sequence derives from a woman aged 25-40 years in good health. This rearrangement joins TRBV28 to TRBJ1-2; TRBD1 matches 7 bases. Sequencing was done on a sample of naive CD8+ T cells sorted from blood. The CDR3: CASRILTGARYGYTF. CDR3 DNA sequence: TGTGCCAGCAGAATACTTACAGGGGCTCGCTATGGCTACACCTTC.